This TCR beta chain was recovered during a study of control samples from healthy donors and cancer patients. This table comes from immunoSEQ multiplex PCR, and its TCRdb copy is limited to in-frame clones, with some not included. This table holds around 130,000 clones, around 90% found once. Trimming cost V 5 bases and J 15 bases, with 14 bases left between them. In germline, CDR1 is SGHNT, CDR2 YENEEA. This CDR3 comprises 11 residues. The J gene is TRBJ2-1, the V gene TRBV11-3, with D possibly TRBD1 on 5 matching bases. This clonotype was sampled from a man between 18 and 29 years old in good health. Sequencing was carried out using blood. The CDR3 loop is CASSLGQGLFF. Written as DNA, the CDR3 is TGTGCCAGCAGCCTAGGGCAGGGTCTGTTCTTC.